The clone carrying this TCR beta chain was detected many times. This sample was taken from a study of T cell repertoires in cytomegalovirus infection. Study as a whole: Public TCR beta signatures indicated both CMV infection and matching HLA type.

The CDR3 length is 14 residues. Germline V CDR1 and CDR2: SEHNR, FQNEAQ (reference sequence). Trimming took 0 bases from V and 7 from J, leaving 12 bases between them. TCRdb passed the reads through MiXCR, listing each CDR3 protein once. Among roughly 630,000 distinct CDR3 sequences listed, 20% to 30% were seen once. This rearrangement joins TRBV7-9 to TRBJ1-1, with a weak D call TRBD1 (6 bases). Material for sequencing was CD8+ T cells from PBMCs. This sequence originates from a human donor in good health (CMV status not recorded). Some clones in this sample may be carry-over from other donors' samples. The CDR3 bases are TGTGCCAGCAGCTTAGCAGGGGGTTATGTTGAAGCTTTCTTT. It translates to CASSLAGGYVEAFF.